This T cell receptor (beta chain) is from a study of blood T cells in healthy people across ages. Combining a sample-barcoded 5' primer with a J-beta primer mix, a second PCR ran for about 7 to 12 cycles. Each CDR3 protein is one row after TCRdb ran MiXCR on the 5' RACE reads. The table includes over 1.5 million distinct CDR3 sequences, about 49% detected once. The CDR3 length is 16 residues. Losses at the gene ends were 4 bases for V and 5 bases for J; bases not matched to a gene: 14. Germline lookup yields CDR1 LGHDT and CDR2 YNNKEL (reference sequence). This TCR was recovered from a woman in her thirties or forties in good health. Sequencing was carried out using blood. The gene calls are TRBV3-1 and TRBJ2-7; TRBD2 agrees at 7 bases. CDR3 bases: TGTGCCAGCAGCCGCGCGGGGGTGTTGGCCCCTGACGAGCAGTACTTC. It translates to CASSRAGVLAPDEQYF.